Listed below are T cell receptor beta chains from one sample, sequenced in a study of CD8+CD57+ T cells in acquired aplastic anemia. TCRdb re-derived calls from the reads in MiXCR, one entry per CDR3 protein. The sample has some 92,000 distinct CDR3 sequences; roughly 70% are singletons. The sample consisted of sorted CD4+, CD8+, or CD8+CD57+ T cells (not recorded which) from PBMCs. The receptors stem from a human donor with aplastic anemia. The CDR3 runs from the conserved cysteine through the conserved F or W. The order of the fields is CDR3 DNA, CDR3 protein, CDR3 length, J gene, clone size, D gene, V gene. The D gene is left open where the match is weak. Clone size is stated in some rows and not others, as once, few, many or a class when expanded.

TGTGCCAGCATCCGCGGGGACCTCTCCTACGAGCAGTACTTC CASIRGDLSYEQYF 14 TRBJ2-7 many NA TRBV2
TGTGCCAGCAGTGAGGGGGCGTACACTGAAGCTTTCTTT CASSEGAYTEAFF 13 TRBJ1-1 few NA TRBV2
TGTGCCAGCAGCCTCCGGCGGACAACCTTTAATGAAAAACTGTTTTTT CASSLRRTTFNEKLFF 16 TRBJ1-4 NA NA TRBV5-6
TGTGCCAGCAGCCCAACAGGGACCAACACTGAAGCTTTCTTT CASSPTGTNTEAFF 14 TRBJ1-1 once NA TRBV7-9
TGTGCCAGCAGGGCCGGGACAGGATACGCACCCCTCCACTTT CASRAGTGYAPLHF 14 TRBJ1-6 few TRBD1 TRBV2
TGTGCCAGCAGCTTAGTCCAGGGGGCTTACGAGCAGTACTTC CASSLVQGAYEQYF 14 TRBJ2-7 once TRBD1 TRBV7-2
TGTGCCAGTAGTACGGATCTCTCTATAGCCTACGAGCAGTACTTC CASSTDLSIAYEQYF 15 TRBJ2-7 NA NA TRBV19
TGTGCCAGCAGCCGGGGGCTCATGGAGACCCAGTACTTC CASSRGLMETQYF 13 TRBJ2-5 NA NA TRBV12-3/TRBV12-4
TGCGCCAGCAGCTTGTACGCCGGAGCCTACGAGCAGTACTTC CASSLYAGAYEQYF 14 TRBJ2-7 NA NA TRBV5-1
TGTGCCAGACAAGGGGCTCACTATGGCTACACCTTC CARQGAHYGYTF 12 TRBJ1-2 once NA TRBV7-2
TGTGCCAGCAGTTTATGGGGTAACACTGAAGCTTTCTTT CASSLWGNTEAFF 13 TRBJ1-1 few NA TRBV12-3/TRBV12-4
TGTGCCAGCAGCACAGGGGATCAGCCCCAGCATTTT CASSTGDQPQHF 12 TRBJ1-5 NA TRBD1 TRBV7-9
TGTGCCAGCAGCCAAGAGGGGGCAGAGGGTGGCTACACCTTC CASSQEGAEGGYTF 14 TRBJ1-2 once TRBD1 TRBV2
TGCGGTGCTAGAGACCCAAGCGGGGTACATAGAGAGACCCAGTACTTC CGARDPSGVHRETQYF 16 TRBJ2-5 few TRBD2 TRBV20-1
TGTGCCAGCAGTGGACAGAAAAACACTGAAGCTTTCTTT CASSGQKNTEAFF 13 TRBJ1-1 NA NA TRBV2
TGTGCCAGCTGCACAGGGACGAGCACCGGGGAGCTGTTTTTT CASCTGTSTGELFF 14 TRBJ2-2 NA NA TRBV12-3/TRBV12-4
TGCAGTGCTAGAGATCCTTCTAACCCATCTGGGGCCAACGTCCTGACTTTC CSARDPSNPSGANVLTF 17 TRBJ2-6 few NA TRBV20-1
TGTGCCACTTCCCGGACAGGGGGCGGAGGTCAGCCCCAGCATTTT CATSRTGGGGQPQHF 15 TRBJ1-5 NA TRBD1 TRBV19
TGTGCCAGTAGTATAGTAGCGGGTACCTCCTACGAGCAGTACTTC CASSIVAGTSYEQYF 15 TRBJ2-7 NA TRBD2 TRBV19
TGCGCCAGCAGCGAAATGGGGACAGGCGAGCAGTTCTTC CASSEMGTGEQFF 13 TRBJ2-1 NA TRBD1 TRBV4-1
TGCAGTGCTAGTGCAGAAAAACTGTTTTTT CSASAEKLFF 10 TRBJ1-4 NA NA TRBV20-1
TGTGCCAGCAGCTTAAGGTCACAGAGGGTTAGCAATCTGCCCCAGCATTTT CASSLRSQRVSNLPQHF 17 TRBJ1-5 NA NA TRBV7-8
TGTGCCAGCGCCATACAGGGAAATTCACCCCTCCACTTT CASAIQGNSPLHF 13 TRBJ1-6 NA NA TRBV7-2
TGTGCCACCAGTGACCGACTAGGGGGAGATACGCAGTATTTT CATSDRLGGDTQYF 14 TRBJ2-3 NA NA TRBV24-1
TGTGCCAGTAGTATTGGTGTCGCGCAGTATTTT CASSIGVAQYF 11 TRBJ2-3 NA NA TRBV19
TGTGCCACCAGTGATTTCGGGCTCAAAGCCGGGACAGGGGAAGGAGATACGCAGTATTTT CATSDFGLKAGTGEGDTQYF 20 TRBJ2-3 once TRBD1 TRBV24-1
TGTGCTTCGAGGACAGGGTCAGATACGCAGTATTTT CASRTGSDTQYF 12 TRBJ2-3 NA TRBD1 TRBV2
TGTGCCACCAGCCTTGACTATACCGGGACCCAAAATTCACCCCTCCACTTT CATSLDYTGTQNSPLHF 17 TRBJ1-6 once NA TRBV15
TGTGCCATCAGTGTAAACAGGGCCTACGAGCAGTACTTC CAISVNRAYEQYF 13 TRBJ2-7 NA NA TRBV10-3
TGTGCCAGCAAAGATCAAGGGTTGTGGCCCCAGCATTTT CASKDQGLWPQHF 13 TRBJ1-5 NA NA TRBV2
TGTGCCAGCAGCGTAGACCCTGCTGGGACGGGTAATTCACCCCTCCACTTT CASSVDPAGTGNSPLHF 17 TRBJ1-6 once NA TRBV9
TGCAGTGCTAGAGCCACCGGGACAGGGGGTTACGGCTACACCTTC CSARATGTGGYGYTF 15 TRBJ1-2 NA TRBD1 TRBV20-1
TGTGCCACCAGCAGAGATACGACAGGAGATGAAAAACTGTTTTTT CATSRDTTGDEKLFF 15 TRBJ1-4 NA NA TRBV15
TGCAGTGCTAGTGATAGACGTAGCAATCAGCCCCAGCATTTT CSASDRRSNQPQHF 14 TRBJ1-5 few NA TRBV20-1
TGTGCCACCAGTGATTACACGGCCAATGAGCAGTTCTTC CATSDYTANEQFF 13 TRBJ2-1 NA NA TRBV24-1
TGCAGTGCTATCCGGAGAAACACCATATATTTT CSAIRRNTIYF 11 TRBJ1-3 NA NA TRBV20-1
TGTGCCACCAGTGACCTTAATAGCGGGAGGGACAATGAGCAGTTCTTC CATSDLNSGRDNEQFF 16 TRBJ2-1 few TRBD2 TRBV24-1
TGCAGCGTTCCTCAGACTAGCGGCGGAGAGACCCAGTACTTC CSVPQTSGGETQYF 14 TRBJ2-5 NA TRBD2 TRBV29-1
TGCGCCAGCAGCCCCTCTAGCGGGAGGCCCTACAATGAGCAGTTCTTC CASSPSSGRPYNEQFF 16 TRBJ2-1 many TRBD2 TRBV4-1
TGTGCCAGCAGCTTAATCCCCGATCCCTACGAGCAGTACTTC CASSLIPDPYEQYF 14 TRBJ2-7 NA NA TRBV7-2
TGCGCCAGCAGCCCGCACCAGGGGAACCAAGAGACCCAGTACTTC CASSPHQGNQETQYF 15 TRBJ2-5 once NA TRBV10-1
TGTGCCAGCAACACGGGACAGGGGGGTTATGGCTACACCTTC CASNTGQGGYGYTF 14 TRBJ1-2 few TRBD1 TRBV7-9
TGTGCCAGCAGCTTGTCTGGGAAGAGGAAGCCCCAGCATTTT CASSLSGKRKPQHF 14 TRBJ1-5 few NA TRBV5-5
TGCAGCGTCCACCCAAGGGTTTCGGGGACCCAGTACTTC CSVHPRVSGTQYF 13 TRBJ2-5 NA NA TRBV29-1
TGCAGTCTGGCTAGCGGGGGGTTCACAGATACGCAGTATTTT CSLASGGFTDTQYF 14 TRBJ2-3 NA TRBD2 TRBV20-1
TGTGCCAGCAGTAGGGACATCCAAGAGACCCAGTACTTC CASSRDIQETQYF 13 TRBJ2-5 NA NA TRBV12-3/TRBV12-4
TGTGCCAGCAGCCGTAGCGATGAGCAGTTCTTC CASSRSDEQFF 11 TRBJ2-1 few NA TRBV7-9
TGTGCCAGCAGATTACCATACGGGCAGGGGGCAAACAGTGAAGCTTTCTTT CASRLPYGQGANSEAFF 17 TRBJ1-1 NA TRBD1 TRBV7-8
TGTGCCAGCAGGAGGGGAAATGGCTACACCTTC CASRRGNGYTF 11 TRBJ1-2 NA NA TRBV25-1
TGTGCCATCAGTGAGGGGGGATACCGAGGGGGATACGAGCAGTACTTC CAISEGGYRGGYEQYF 16 TRBJ2-7 NA NA TRBV10-3
TGTGCCATCAGTGAGTGGGGGCAGGGGAACACTGAAGCTTTCTTT CAISEWGQGNTEAFF 15 TRBJ1-1 few NA TRBV10-3
TGTGCCAGCAGGCCAAAACTGCCGGGACACCTAAGCACAGATACGCAGTATTTT CASRPKLPGHLSTDTQYF 18 TRBJ2-3 NA NA TRBV11-1
TGTGCCAGCGGACAGGGCCACTGGGATGCCGATAATTCACCCCTCCACTTT CASGQGHWDADNSPLHF 17 TRBJ1-6 many TRBD1 TRBV9
TGCAGTGCTAAACAGACGAGCTCTGGAAACACCATATATTTT CSAKQTSSGNTIYF 14 TRBJ1-3 few NA TRBV20-1